Only one count was recorded for the clone carrying this TCR beta chain. Antigen: not known. Blood samples were obtained at baseline, cycle 4 day 1, and cycle 7 day 1. The data were taken from a study of OX40 agonist ivuxolimab in advanced cancers. The overall study: The patients received ivuxolimab by intravenous route every 2 weeks at 0.01 to 10 mg/kg. Having had anti-PD-1, anti-PD-L1 or anti-CTLA-4 therapy before was allowed, and approximately 40% had some. Study results and caveats: Doses of 0.1 to 3.0 mg/kg were accompanied by clonal expansion of CD4+ and CD8+ blood T cells by week 6.

Germline V gene data show CDR1 as MNHEY and CDR2 as SVGAGI. Trimming removed 7 bases from V and 5 bases from J; junction bases left unmatched: 8. The CDR3 runs to 14 residues. Generated by immunoSEQ multiplex PCR, the TCRdb table keeps only in-frame clones and is missing some. This table has tens of thousands of clones, 75% to 90% appearing once. The V call is TRBV6-5, the J call TRBJ2-1, with TRBD2 matching over 7 bases. The sample consisted of CD4+ or CD8+ T cells sorted from blood, taken in a trial of the OX40 agonist ivuxolimab. The receptor comes from an adult with an advanced solid tumor such as melanoma, head and neck, liver or kidney cancer. CDR3 bases: TGTGCCAGCACGGGAGGACTGGATAACAATGAGCAGTTCTTC. It codes for CASTGGLDNNEQFF.